This T cell receptor (beta chain) was obtained from a study of T-cell reconstitution after alpha-beta-depleted transplantation in children. Study-wide results and caveats: T-cell numbers and diversity, one year after transplant, stemmed largely from T cells that were newly produced. There were some patients whose high TCRbeta diversity at day 60 came from surviving recipient T cells and thymic progenitors.

Using unique molecular identifiers, the investigators prepared the TCRbeta library. Each CDR3 protein is one row after TCRdb ran MiXCR on the PCR reads. The sample shows 55,000 to 85,000 distinct CDR3 sequences, approximately 11% of them seen only once. This clonotype has ten or more counts. As yet, its antigen is unknown. Trimming left V 4 bases short and J 0 bases short, with 12 bases between. The CDR3 runs to 15 residues. This receptor was identified in a boy younger than 18 with acute myeloid leukemia, due to receive a stem cell transplant. This chain links TRBV12-3 or TRBV12-4 with TRBJ1-1; D not certain. The sequencing here drew on PBMCs, taken before TCRalphabeta/CD19-depleted stem cell transplant. The CDR3 nucleotides read TGTGCCAGCAGTTCCGACATACAGATGAACACTGAAGCTTTCTTT. This translates into CASSSDIQMNTEAFF.